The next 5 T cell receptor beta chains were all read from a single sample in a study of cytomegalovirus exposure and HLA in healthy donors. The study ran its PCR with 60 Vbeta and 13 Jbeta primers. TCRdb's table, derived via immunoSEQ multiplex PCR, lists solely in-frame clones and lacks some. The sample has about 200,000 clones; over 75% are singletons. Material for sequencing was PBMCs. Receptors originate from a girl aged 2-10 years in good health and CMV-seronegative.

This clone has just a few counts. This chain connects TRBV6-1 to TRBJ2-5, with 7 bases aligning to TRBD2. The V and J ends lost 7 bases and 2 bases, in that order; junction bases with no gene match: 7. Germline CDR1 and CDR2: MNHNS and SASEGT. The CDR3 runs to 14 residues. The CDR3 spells CASNAGVIQETQYF. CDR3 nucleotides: TGTGCCAGCAATGCGGGAGTGATTCAAGAGACCCAGTACTTC.

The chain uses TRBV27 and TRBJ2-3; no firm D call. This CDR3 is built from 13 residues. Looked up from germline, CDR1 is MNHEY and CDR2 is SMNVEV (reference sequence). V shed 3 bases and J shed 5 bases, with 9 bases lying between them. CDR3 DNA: TGTGCCAGCAGTTTCCGTGTCCGAGATACGCAGTATTTT. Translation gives CASSFRVRDTQYF.

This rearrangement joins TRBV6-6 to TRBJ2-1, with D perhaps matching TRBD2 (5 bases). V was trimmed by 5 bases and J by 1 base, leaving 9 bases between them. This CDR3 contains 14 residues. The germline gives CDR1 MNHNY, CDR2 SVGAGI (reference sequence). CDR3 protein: CASSEGWSYNEQFF. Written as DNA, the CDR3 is TGTGCCAGCAGTGAGGGTTGGTCCTACAATGAGCAGTTCTTC.

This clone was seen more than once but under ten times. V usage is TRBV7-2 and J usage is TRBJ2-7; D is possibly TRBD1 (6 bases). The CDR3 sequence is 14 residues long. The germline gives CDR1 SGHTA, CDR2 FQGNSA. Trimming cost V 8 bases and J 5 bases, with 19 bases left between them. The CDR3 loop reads CASGTGSGWNEQYF. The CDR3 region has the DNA TGTGCCAGCGGTACAGGGTCTGGCTGGAACGAGCAGTACTTC. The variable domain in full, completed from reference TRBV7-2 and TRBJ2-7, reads GAGVSQSPSNKVTEKGKDVELRCDPISGHTALYWYRQSLGQGLEFLIYFQGNSAPDKSGLPSDRFSAERTGGSVSTLTIQRTQQEDSAVYLCASGTGSGWNEQYFGPGTRLTVT.

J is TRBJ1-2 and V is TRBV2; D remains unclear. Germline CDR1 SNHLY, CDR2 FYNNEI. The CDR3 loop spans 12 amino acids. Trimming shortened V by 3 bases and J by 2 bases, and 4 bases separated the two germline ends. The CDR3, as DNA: TGTGCCAGCAGTGACAAAAACTATGGCTACACCTTC. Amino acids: CASSDKNYGYTF.